The 17 T cell receptor beta chains below were found in one sample sequenced in a study of T cell responses to AZD1222 COVID-19 vaccine. Method: immunoSEQ multiplex PCR; TCRdb's copy keeps in-frame clones and lacks some. This repertoire shows 150,000 to 200,000 clones, approximately 94% found once; its top ten account for roughly 5%. Sequencing was performed on peripheral blood, taken 28 days after the second AZD1222 dose. The receptors stem from an adult who received the AZD1222 COVID-19 vaccine.

This clone was observed once. The same CDR3 is also encoded by other DNA sequences in this sample. This chain connects TRBV6-5 to TRBJ1-5, with D uncertain. CDR1 and CDR2 (germline): MNHEY, SVGAGI. V lost 0 bases, J lost 1 base, and 7 bases lay in between. CDR3 length: 15 residues. The CDR3 DNA is TGTGCCAGCAGTTACTCAGGGCAGAGCAATCAGCCCCAGCATTTT. Amino acid sequence: CASSYSGQSNQPQHF.

The chain carries TRBV18 and TRBJ1-1, with D unclear. The germline V gene encodes CDR1 KGHSH and CDR2 LQKENI. Trimming took off 0 bases at V and 4 bases at J, with 9 bases between the two ends. The CDR3 sequence is 14 residues long. The CDR3 DNA reads as TGTGCCAGCTCACCACCGAAACCCACCACTGAAGCTTTCTTT. Translated: CASSPPKPTTEAFF.

This clone was detected only a few times. The rearrangement joins TRBV18 to TRBJ2-7, with 7 positions matching TRBD1. After removal of 1 base from V and 0 bases from J, the junction contained 9 bases not matched to a gene. Germline V gene sequence: CDR1 KGHSH, CDR2 LQKENI. The CDR3 spans 17 residues. CDR3 sequence (DNA): TGTGCCAGCTCACCACTTACAGGACAGGCCACCTCCTACGAGCAGTACTTC. Amino acid sequence: CASSPLTGQATSYEQYF. The variable domain in full, with the rest retrieved from reference TRBV18 and TRBJ2-7, is NAGVMQNPRHLVRRRGQEARLRCSPMKGHSHVYWYRQLPEEGLKFMVYLQKENIIDESGMPKERFSAEFPKEGPSILRIQQVVRGDSAAYFCASSPLTGQATSYEQYFGPGTRLTVT.

Here the CDR3 DNA reads TGTGCCAGCAGCCCCCCTCGTGACGACTATGGCTACACCTTC. Amino acid sequence: CASSPPRDDYGYTF. This sequence joins TRBV11-2 and TRBJ1-2; D unresolved. Germline CDR1 reads SGHAT; CDR2 reads FQNNGV. The CDR3 is 14 amino acids. Deletions cut 5 bases from V and 3 bases from J, with 13 bases between.

The rearrangement links TRBV7-8 to TRBJ2-7; 9 bases map to TRBD1. V dropped 5 bases and J dropped 4; count of bases not matched to a gene: 6. Germline CDR1 reads SGHVS; CDR2 reads FQNEAQ. CDR3 length equals 14 residues. This CDR3 is CASSPQGAAYEQYF. The CDR3 nucleotides are TGTGCCAGCAGCCCACAGGGGGCGGCATACGAGCAGTACTTC.

CDR3 protein: CATSRDLRLADEQYF. The CDR3 DNA reads as TGTGCCACCAGCAGAGATCTACGGCTAGCGGACGAGCAGTACTTC. V is TRBV15 and J is TRBJ2-7; 7 bases line up with TRBD2. Losses at the gene ends were 0 bases for V and 5 bases for J; bases not matched to a gene: 7. The CDR3 sequence is 15 residues long. Germline CDR1 and CDR2: LNHNV and YYDKDF (reference sequence).

This chain joins TRBV7-2 and TRBJ1-2; D unclear. V was shortened by 6 bases and J by 2 bases, with 13 bases between the two germline ends. The CDR3 length is 14 residues. The germline V gene has CDR1 SGHTA and CDR2 FQGNSA. Written as DNA, the CDR3 is TGTGCCAGCAGACCAGAAACACAAAACTATGGCTACACCTTC. It is translated as CASRPETQNYGYTF.

This chain uses TRBV5-4 with TRBJ1-4, with unresolved D. Per the germline V gene, CDR1 is SGHNT and CDR2 is YYREEE (reference sequence). V shed 4 bases and J shed 8 bases, with 18 bases lying between them. There are 15 residues in the CDR3. CDR3 region: CASSLDGPLGEKLFF. The CDR3 region has the DNA TGTGCCAGCAGCCTGGACGGCCCCCTGGGGGAAAAACTGTTTTTT.

Only one count was recorded for this clone. The chain uses TRBV30 and TRBJ1-2; 9 positions match TRBD1. CDR3 size: 14 residues. With 2 bases clipped from V and 2 bases from J, the junction kept 3 bases outside the gene matches. In germline, CDR1 is GTSNPN, CDR2 SVGIG (reference sequence). Here the CDR3 DNA reads TGTGCCTGGAGTACGGGGACAGGGAACTATGGCTACACCTTC. Translated: CAWSTGTGNYGYTF.

J is TRBJ1-1 and V is TRBV29-1, with D unresolved. Trimming cost V 7 bases and J 4 bases, with 13 bases left between them. The CDR3 sequence is 12 residues long. Per the germline V gene, CDR1 is SQVTM and CDR2 is ANQGSEA. The CDR3 sequence is CSAKGYGTEAFF. For the CDR3, the DNA is TGCAGCGCCAAGGGTTACGGCACTGAAGCTTTCTTT.

CDR3 residues: CASSLGSLNTEAFF. DNA of the CDR3: TGTGCCAGCAGCCTCGGAAGCCTGAACACTGAAGCTTTCTTT. This rearrangement joins TRBV11-3 to TRBJ1-1; D call uncertain. Trimming took 5 bases from V and 0 from J, leaving 10 bases between them. Germline V gene sequence: CDR1 SGHNT, CDR2 YENEEA. The CDR3 runs to 14 residues.

The chain combines TRBV12-2 with TRBJ2-7; TRBD2, as called in the table, went unchecked against the DNA. TRBV12-2 is tagged as a pseudogene. This CDR3 spans 16 amino acids. The CDR3 loop is CASRSPRRLRSSEQYF. The CDR3, as DNA: TGTGCAAGTCGCTCCCCCCGGCGGCTCCGCTCGTCCGAGCAGTACTTC.

The genes are TRBV18 and TRBJ2-7, with D tentatively TRBD2 (5 bases). V lost 0 bases, J lost 3 bases, and 21 bases lay in between. Germline V gene data show CDR1 as KGHSH and CDR2 as LQKENI. The CDR3 has 18 residues. The CDR3 loop is CASSPPKVDRGRGYEQYF. The DNA for the CDR3 is TGTGCCAGCTCACCACCGAAGGTAGATCGGGGTCGGGGCTACGAGCAGTACTTC. The full variable domain, rest sourced from reference TRBV18 and TRBJ2-7, is NAGVMQNPRHLVRRRGQEARLRCSPMKGHSHVYWYRQLPEEGLKFMVYLQKENIIDESGMPKERFSAEFPKEGPSILRIQQVVRGDSAAYFCASSPPKVDRGRGYEQYFGPGTRLTVT.

Notes on this clone: This sample also contains other DNA sequences that code for the same CDR3. The chain carries TRBV5-6 and TRBJ2-7; the D is unclear. V dropped 4 bases and J dropped 4 bases, with 6 bases sitting between them. The CDR3 length is 11 residues. Germline V CDR1 and CDR2: SGHDT, YYEEEE. CDR3 sequence: CASSTSYEQYF. The CDR3 DNA follows: TGTGCCAGCAGCACCTCATACGAGCAGTACTTC. Variable domain in full (rest from reference TRBV5-6 and TRBJ2-7): DAGVTQSPTHLIKTRGQQVTLRCSPKSGHDTVSWYQQALGQGPQFIFQYYEEEERQRGNFPDRFSGHQFPNYSSELNVNALLLGDSALYLCASSTSYEQYFGPGTRLTVT.

The chain joins TRBV5-6 to TRBJ1-1; D remains unclear. The V end was cut by 1 base, the J end by 2 bases, with 6 bases between. CDR1 and CDR2 from the germline V gene are SGHDT and YYEEEE. The CDR3 loop spans 13 amino acids. The DNA of the CDR3 is TGTGCCAGCAGCTTGCGGAGAAACACTGAAGCTTTCTTT. Translation gives CASSLRRNTEAFF.

The V gene is TRBV14, the J gene TRBJ2-1, with 9 bases matching TRBD2. The CDR3 runs to 16 residues. Germline values: CDR1 SGHDN, CDR2 FVKESK. With V trimmed by 4 bases and J by 9 bases, 13 bases remained unmatched. The CDR3: CASSPRSAGGRSEQFF. DNA for the CDR3: TGTGCCAGCAGCCCCAGGTCTGCGGGAGGGCGTAGTGAGCAGTTCTTC.

The chain links TRBV4-3 to TRBJ1-1, with D tentatively TRBD1 (5 bases). Trimming removed 6 bases from V and 7 bases from J, with 18 bases in between. Germline V gene data show CDR1 as LGHNA and CDR2 as YSLEER. The CDR3 consists of 14 residues. The CDR3 sequence is CASSDRGEVDEAFF. CDR3 coding DNA: TGCGCCAGCAGTGATCGGGGGGAAGTAGATGAAGCTTTCTTT.